This is a list of T cell receptor beta chains from one sample in a study of CD8 T cells in Susac syndrome. TCRdb re-derived calls from the immunoSEQ multiplex PCR reads in MiXCR, one entry per CDR3 protein. The table lists about 130,000 distinct CDR3 sequences, approximately 95% of them singletons. The sequencing input was CD8+ T cells from PBMCs. Receptor source: a human donor with Susac syndrome. Each CDR3 is given with its conserved first and last residue. The D gene is left open where the match is weak. Where a row states a size, it is once, few, many or the class of an expanded clone; other rows omit it.

size | J | V | D | CDR3 | DNA
. | TRBJ1-2 | TRBV29-1 | TRBD1 | CSVGDRGDYGYTF | TGCAGCGTTGGGGACAGGGGCGACTATGGCTACACCTTC
once | TRBJ2-7 | TRBV6-5 | . | CASSYSKGGYEQYF | TGTGCCAGCAGTTACTCGAAAGGGGGCTACGAGCAGTACTTC
. | TRBJ2-2 | TRBV7-3 | . | CASRGPGELFF | TGTGCCAGCAGGGGGCCCGGGGAGCTGTTTTTT
. | TRBJ2-5 | TRBV7-2 | . | CASSSAGQQETQYF | TGTGCCAGCAGCTCCGCAGGGCAACAAGAGACCCAGTACTTC
. | TRBJ2-5 | TRBV3-1 | . | CASSQDRSGETQYF | TGTGCCAGCAGCCAAGATCGAAGTGGAGAGACCCAGTACTTC
once | TRBJ1-1 | TRBV27 | . | CASSPQINTEAFF | TGTGCCAGCAGTCCCCAGATTAACACTGAAGCTTTCTTT
. | TRBJ1-2 | TRBV25-1 | TRBD1 | CASSEYYGTDYGYTF | TGTGCCAGCAGTGAATATTATGGGACAGATTACGGCTACACCTTC
. | TRBJ2-7 | TRBV6-2/TRBV6-3 | . | CASRPTPYEQYF | TGTGCCAGCAGACCAACTCCCTACGAGCAGTACTTC
. | TRBJ2-5 | TRBV20-1 | TRBD1 | CSTGAMGYF | TGCAGTACAGGGGCCATGGGGTACTTC
. | TRBJ1-2 | TRBV12-3/TRBV12-4 | . | CASSLALAGLYGYTF | TGTGCCAGCAGTTTAGCCCTGGCCGGACTCTATGGCTACACCTTC
. | TRBJ1-1 | TRBV5-6 | . | CASSLGRVQNTEAFF | TGTGCCAGCAGCTTGGGGAGGGTCCAGAACACTGAAGCTTTCTTT
. | TRBJ2-7 | TRBV4-1 | TRBD2 | CASSQELAGVYEQYF | TGCGCCAGCAGCCAAGAACTAGCGGGAGTGTACGAGCAGTACTTC
. | TRBJ2-7 | TRBV9 | . | CASSVGSEAYEQYF | TGTGCCAGCAGCGTAGGTAGCGAAGCCTACGAGCAGTACTTC
. | TRBJ2-3 | TRBV5-1 | . | CASVLGPAPDTQYF | TGCGCCAGCGTCCTGGGACCTGCCCCAGATACGCAGTATTTT
. | TRBJ2-1 | TRBV2 | . | CASSEPISEQFF | TGTGCCAGCAGTGAACCTATCAGTGAGCAGTTCTTC
. | TRBJ2-3 | TRBV7-2 | TRBD2 | CASSTPPAGVSTDTQYF | TGTGCCAGCAGCACCCCCCCAGCGGGAGTTAGCACAGATACGCAGTATTTT
. | TRBJ2-1 | TRBV20-1 | . | CSASEGWSYNEQFF | TGCAGTGCTTCAGAGGGTTGGTCCTACAATGAGCAGTTCTTC
. | TRBJ1-2 | TRBV9 | TRBD1 | CASSASGGGYTF | TGTGCCAGCAGCGCGTCAGGGGGAGGCTACACCTTC
once | TRBJ2-1 | TRBV7-2 | . | CASSLSTGQAPFNEQFF | TGTGCCAGCAGCTTAAGTACTGGCCAGGCCCCCTTCAATGAGCAGTTCTTC
. | TRBJ2-3 | TRBV7-6 | . | CASSFQGPTDTQYF | TGTGCCAGCAGCTTCCAAGGGCCGACAGATACGCAGTATTTT
once | TRBJ1-1 | TRBV4-1 | . | CASSQGSGVNTEAFF | TGCGCCAGCAGCCAGGGAAGCGGCGTGAACACTGAAGCTTTCTTT
. | TRBJ2-4 | TRBV12-3/TRBV12-4 | . | CASSRGVTQNIQYF | TGTGCCAGCAGTCGTGGTGTCACCCAAAACATTCAGTACTTC
. | TRBJ1-1 | TRBV12-5 | . | CASGFQSKTEAFF | TGTGCTAGTGGTTTTCAATCCAAAACTGAAGCTTTCTTT
once | TRBJ1-4 | TRBV27 | TRBD1 | CASRLGGTADEKLFF | TGTGCCAGCAGATTAGGCGGGACAGCGGACGAAAAACTGTTTTTT
. | TRBJ2-1 | TRBV25-1 | . | CASSEGPRGHNEQFF | TGTGCCAGCAGTGAAGGGCCGCGGGGACACAATGAGCAGTTCTTC
. | TRBJ2-7 | TRBV14 | . | CASSQQDGSSYEQYF | TGTGCCAGCAGCCAACAGGACGGGAGCTCCTACGAGCAGTACTTC
once | TRBJ2-5 | TRBV14 | . | CASSQDGRLGVMEETQYF | TGTGCCAGCAGCCAAGATGGGCGACTAGGAGTCATGGAGGAGACCCAGTACTTC
. | TRBJ2-7 | TRBV9 | . | CASSAPDSETYEQYF | TGTGCCAGCAGCGCGCCGGACAGCGAGACCTACGAGCAGTACTTC
once | TRBJ2-6 | TRBV5-1 | . | CASSFLGANVLTF | TGCGCCAGCAGCTTCCTTGGGGCCAACGTCCTGACTTTC
. | TRBJ1-5 | TRBV7-9 | . | CASSSDTGVLQPQHF | TGTGCCAGCAGCTCAGATACAGGAGTCTTACAGCCCCAGCATTTT
once | TRBJ1-1 | TRBV11-1 | . | CASSSELVAFF | TGTGCCAGCAGCTCGGAGTTGGTCGCTTTCTTT
. | TRBJ1-2 | TRBV9 | . | CASSVGRKEHGYTF | TGTGCCAGCAGCGTAGGGCGTAAGGAGCATGGCTACACCTTC
once | TRBJ2-7 | TRBV7-9 | . | CASTGTLPEEQYF | TGTGCCAGCACCGGGACGTTGCCTGAAGAGCAGTACTTC
. | TRBJ1-2 | TRBV4-1 | . | CASSQNRDLIVDRYTF | TGCGCCAGCAGCCAAAACCGGGACCTAATAGTAGACCGCTACACCTTC
once | TRBJ2-1 | TRBV29-1 | TRBD2 | CSVGGLAGGKDSYNEQFF | TGCAGCGTTGGGGGACTAGCGGGAGGTAAAGACTCCTACAATGAGCAGTTCTTC
. | TRBJ1-2 | TRBV29-1 | TRBD1 | CSVDSGGFGDYGYTF | TGCAGCGTTGATTCAGGGGGTTTCGGGGACTATGGCTACACCTTC
. | TRBJ1-1 | TRBV4-1 | . | CASRTGTDKAFF | TGCGCCAGCAGAACCGGGACTGATAAAGCTTTCTTT
. | TRBJ1-2 | TRBV27 | . | CASGQTGPLDYGYTF | TGTGCCAGCGGGCAGACAGGCCCTTTAGACTATGGCTACACCTTC
. | TRBJ2-2 | TRBV29-1 | . | CSVDLGRTNTGELFF | TGCAGCGTTGACTTGGGGCGGACGAACACCGGGGAGCTGTTTTTT
. | TRBJ2-1 | TRBV30 | . | CAWSVRLEGDEQFF | TGTGCCTGGAGTGTACGACTAGAGGGAGATGAGCAGTTCTTC
. | TRBJ1-2 | TRBV3-1 | . | CASRLSPFGTHGYTF | TGTGCCAGCAGATTGAGTCCTTTCGGGACACATGGCTACACCTTC
. | TRBJ2-5 | TRBV7-2 | . | CASSSPTYGPSPRTQYF | TGTGCCAGCAGCTCACCGACTTATGGCCCCTCACCGCGAACCCAGTACTTC
once | TRBJ2-7 | TRBV6-6 | . | CASSYSVMGDYEQYF | TGTGCCAGCAGTTACTCGGTTATGGGAGACTACGAGCAGTACTTC
few | TRBJ2-1 | TRBV19 | . | CASSPDSSSYNEQFF | TGTGCCAGTAGTCCGGACTCGAGCTCCTACAATGAGCAGTTCTTC
. | TRBJ2-2 | TRBV25-1 | . | CASSVVKWNTGELFF | TGTGCCAGCAGTGTGGTGAAATGGAACACCGGGGAGCTGTTTTTT
once | TRBJ2-7 | TRBV4-1 | . | CASSQDLTAPSYEQYF | TGCGCCAGCAGCCAAGATCTGACCGCCCCCTCCTACGAGCAGTACTTC
. | TRBJ2-7 | TRBV4-1 | . | CASSQERAYEQYF | TGTGCCAGCAGCCAAGAAAGAGCCTACGAGCAGTACTTC
. | TRBJ1-1 | TRBV9 | . | CASSVVAEGTEAFF | TGTGCCAGCAGCGTAGTCGCTGAGGGCACTGAAGCTTTCTTT
. | TRBJ2-5 | TRBV20-1 | . | CSARVSGVQETQYF | TGCAGTGCTAGAGTTTCAGGGGTCCAAGAGACCCAGTACTTC
. | TRBJ2-5 | TRBV12-3/TRBV12-4 | . | CASSLGGPGETQYF | TGTGCCAGCAGTTTGGGAGGCCCTGGGGAGACCCAGTACTTC
. | TRBJ1-2 | TRBV12-3/TRBV12-4 | . | CASTEGGGYTF | TGTGCCAGCACTGAGGGGGGTGGCTACACCTTC
. | TRBJ1-5 | TRBV2 | . | CASSEPGESDQPQHF | TGTGCCAGCAGCGAACCGGGGGAATCGGATCAGCCCCAGCATTTT
. | TRBJ1-5 | TRBV27 | . | CASRLGGVHQPQHF | TGTGCCAGCAGATTAGGGGGTGTGCATCAGCCCCAGCATTTT
. | TRBJ2-7 | TRBV12-3/TRBV12-4 | TRBD2 | CASTLGASGYEQYF | TGTGCCAGCACCCTCGGGGCTAGCGGCTACGAGCAGTACTTC
. | TRBJ2-7 | TRBV6-5 | . | CASGPLEEQYF | TGTGCCAGCGGACCTCTCGAGGAGCAGTACTTC
. | TRBJ2-7 | TRBV2 | . | CASSVSAPQQYF | TGTGCCAGCAGTGTCAGCGCCCCCCAGCAGTACTTC
. | TRBJ1-5 | TRBV20-1 | TRBD1 | CSAPEDGTAENQPQHF | TGCAGTGCTCCAGAGGACGGGACAGCTGAAAATCAGCCCCAGCATTTT
. | TRBJ2-6 | TRBV3-1 | . | CASSLGGGGANVLTF | TGTGCCAGCAGCCTCGGGGGTGGTGGGGCCAACGTCCTGACTTTC
. | TRBJ2-7 | TRBV21-1 | . | CASSKGYEQYF | TGTGCCAGCAGCAAAGGGTACGAGCAGTACTTC
. | TRBJ2-1 | TRBV10-3 | TRBD2 | CAIREAAGVGNEQFF | TGTGCCATCAGAGAGGCCGCGGGAGTAGGAAATGAGCAGTTCTTC